This T cell receptor beta chain was profiled in a study of preoperative IRX-2 immunotherapy in early breast cancer. Assay: immunoSEQ multiplex PCR; the TCRdb copy retains only in-frame clones and omits some. The sample records tens of thousands of clones, roughly four fifths being singletons. The CDR3 is made up of 15 amino acids. Trimming removed 3 bases from V and 7 bases from J; junction bases left unmatched: 5. The V gene's germline CDR1 is KGHSH and CDR2 LQKENI. Treatment in this sample: preoperative locoregional IRX-2 cytokine immunotherapy. The specimen comprised lymph node tissue, sampled from a patient treated with IRX-2 immunotherapy. The rearrangement links TRBV18 to TRBJ1-4, with TRBD1 identical over 10 bases. This sequence was found in a human donor with breast cancer. The CDR3 sequence is CASSPVGQGSEKLFF. Here the CDR3 DNA reads TGTGCCAGCTCACCTGTGGGACAGGGGAGTGAAAAACTGTTTTTT.